This T cell receptor beta chain was obtained from a study of PD-1 blockade in classical Hodgkin lymphoma. TCRdb's table, derived via immunoSEQ multiplex PCR, lists solely in-frame clones and lacks some. Seen here are over 85,000 clones, about 93% observed once, and the top ten hold under 2%. Germline V CDR1 and CDR2: MNHEY, SVGAGI. The ends were cut back, 8 bases at V and 0 bases at J, with 8 bases in the middle. The CDR3 loop spans 14 amino acids. Time point of the sample: cycle 4 day 1 (C4D1), after more than 5 weeks of nivolumab. All the patients suffered relapse after autologous stem cell transplantation, and brentuximab vedotin exposure differed.

The chain employs TRBV6-5 and TRBJ2-6, with D possibly matching TRBD2 (5 bases). The clonotype originates from a human donor with classical Hodgkin lymphoma. The input for sequencing was peripheral blood mononuclear cells (PBMCs), taken before the fourth cycle of nivolumab. This CDR3 reads CASYAGSGANVLTF. The DNA of the CDR3 is TGTGCCAGCTACGCGGGCTCTGGGGCCAACGTCCTGACTTTC.